The 30 T cell receptor beta chains listed next were all sequenced from one sample in a study of blood T cell repertoires in COVID-19. Assay used: immunoSEQ multiplex PCR; TCRdb lists only in-frame clones, some missing. The sample lists some 70,000 clones; 90% were seen once. The sample comprised peripheral blood. The receptors here all came from an elderly woman with active COVID-19.

This chain joins TRBV7-9 and TRBJ2-7, with D perhaps TRBD1 (6 bases). The length of the CDR3 is 15 residues. The V gene lost 1 base and the J gene lost 2 bases, with 12 bases spanning the gap. The germline V gene encodes CDR1 SEHNR and CDR2 FQNEAQ (reference sequence). In nucleotides, the CDR3 is TGTGCCAGCAGCTTAGATCTGGACAGAGCCTACGAGCAGTACTTC. Its translation: CASSLDLDRAYEQYF.

The gene calls are TRBV29-1 and TRBJ2-1; 9 nucleotides agree with TRBD2. Germline CDR1 SQVTM, CDR2 ANQGSEA. The CDR3 sequence is 12 residues long. Trimming removed 5 bases from V and 12 bases from J; junction bases left unmatched: 8. CDR3 amino acids: CSVLTSGAGQFF. CDR3 DNA sequence: TGCAGCGTTCTGACTAGCGGTGCTGGGCAGTTCTTC.

CDR3 in amino acids: CASSSSGPSYNEQFF. DNA of the CDR3: TGTGCCAGCAGCTCTAGCGGGCCCTCCTACAATGAGCAGTTCTTC. The chain couples TRBV7-2 to TRBJ2-1; 8 nucleotides match TRBD2. The CDR3 loop spans 15 amino acids. The J segment lost 0 bases and the V segment lost 4 bases, leaving 2 bases of the junction unmatched. Germline V gene sequence: CDR1 SGHTA, CDR2 FQGNSA.

J is TRBJ2-1 and V is TRBV28, with 7 nucleotides matching TRBD2. Trimming at V came to 5 bases and at J to 6 bases, leaving 10 bases not matched to a gene. The CDR3 has 15 amino acids. CDR1 is MDHEN and CDR2 is SYDVKM in the germline V gene. CDR3 nucleotides: TGTGCCAGCAGTCTGCCCTCGACGGGGGGCAATGAGCAGTTCTTC. Its translation: CASSLPSTGGNEQFF.

The CDR3 DNA follows: TGTGCCAGCTCACCAATCCGGGTAGCGGACAATGAGCAGTTCTTC. This translates into CASSPIRVADNEQFF. V usage is TRBV18 and J usage is TRBJ2-1; weak D call: TRBD2 (6 bases). The CDR3 is made up of 15 amino acids. V lost 2 bases, J lost 5 bases, and 13 bases lay in between. Germline lookup yields CDR1 KGHSH and CDR2 LQKENI. The full variable domain, rest sourced from reference TRBV18 and TRBJ2-1, is NAGVMQNPRHLVRRRGQEARLRCSPMKGHSHVYWYRQLPEEGLKFMVYLQKENIIDESGMPKERFSAEFPKEGPSILRIQQVVRGDSAAYFCASSPIRVADNEQFFGPGTRLTVL.

The chain couples TRBV5-5 to TRBJ2-2; 8 bases align to TRBD2. The V segment lost 0 bases and the J segment 1 base; nucleotides outside the gene matches: 2. This CDR3 has 16 residues. CDR1 and CDR2 (germline): SGHKS, YYEKEE (reference sequence). CDR3 DNA sequence: TGTGCCAGCAGCTTGGGACTAGCGTTGAACACCGGGGAGCTGTTTTTT. Amino acid sequence: CASSLGLALNTGELFF.

The chain has TRBV19 and TRBJ2-1; 7 nucleotides align to TRBD1. V shed 6 bases and J 4 bases; nucleotides not matched to a gene: 9. The CDR3 is made up of 15 amino acids. Germline assignment: CDR1 LNHDA and CDR2 SQIVND (reference sequence). For the CDR3, the DNA is TGTGCCAGTAGACCCTTGGGGACAGAGTACAATGAGCAGTTCTTC. Its protein product is CASRPLGTEYNEQFF.

This chain links TRBV6-6 with TRBJ2-3; no clear D gene. V was cut by 0 bases and J by 5 bases, with 3 bases left in between. This CDR3 is 12 amino acids long. Germline loops: CDR1 MNHNY, CDR2 SVGAGI (reference sequence). The CDR3 loop is CASSYSLDTQYF. DNA of the CDR3: TGTGCCAGCAGTTACTCCTTAGATACGCAGTATTTT.

V is TRBV18 and J is TRBJ2-3; maybe TRBD1 (6 bases). Germline V gene data show CDR1 as KGHSH and CDR2 as LQKENI. The CDR3 covers 14 residues. V dropped 3 bases and J dropped 10 bases, with 17 bases sitting between them. The CDR3 protein is CASSPDSGALAQYF. Written as DNA, the CDR3 is TGTGCCAGCTCACCGGACTCAGGGGCCCTAGCGCAGTATTTT.

The rearrangement joins TRBV30 to TRBJ2-2; D is ambiguous. V was cut by 7 bases and J by 1 base, with 13 bases left in between. Germline CDR1 and CDR2: GTSNPN and SVGIG (reference sequence). CDR3 length: 14 amino acids. This CDR3 reads CASTRALNTGELFF. CDR3 coding DNA: TGTGCCTCGACAAGAGCTCTGAACACCGGGGAGCTGTTTTTT.

The V and J genes are TRBV9 and TRBJ2-3; D is uncertain. V lost 4 bases and J 4 bases, leaving 10 bases between the germline ends. The CDR3 consists of 13 residues. CDR1 and CDR2 from the germline V gene are SGDLS and YYNGEE. Written as DNA, the CDR3 is TGTGCCAGCAGCATCCGGGTCGCAGATACGCAGTATTTT. It codes for CASSIRVADTQYF.

The gene calls are TRBV10-3 and TRBJ1-2; 10 bases are shared with TRBD1. V lost 0 bases to trimming and J lost 8 bases; unmatched junction nucleotides: 6. The CDR3 is 15 residues long. Germline CDR1 reads ENHRY; CDR2 reads SYGVKD. In DNA, the CDR3 is TGTGCCATCAGTGAGTCAGGGGACAGGGGATCGGGCTACACCTTC. Its translation: CAISESGDRGSGYTF.

The CDR3 protein is CASSYPFSGGTGELFF. CDR3 nucleotide sequence: TGTGCCAGCAGCTACCCATTTAGCGGGGGAACCGGGGAGCTGTTTTTT. V is TRBV7-2 and J is TRBJ2-2; 9 nucleotides line up with TRBD2. V was pared by 4 bases and J by 5 bases, with 8 bases of the junction left unmatched. The V gene's germline CDR1 is SGHTA and CDR2 FQGNSA. The CDR3 is made up of 16 amino acids.

In its sample, this clone was seen once. J is TRBJ2-1 and V is TRBV4-2, with D possibly being TRBD2 (5 bases). From germline, CDR1 is LGHNA and CDR2 YNFKEQ. V lost 1 base to trimming and J lost 5 bases, with 21 bases between them. The CDR3 length is 18 residues. The CDR3 nucleotides are TGTGCCAGCAGCCAAGGAGGTGGGAGTCCGATCTCTAACAATGAGCAGTTCTTC. Its protein product is CASSQGGGSPISNNEQFF.

The V call is TRBV10-3, the J call TRBJ2-3, with 8 nucleotides matching TRBD2. Per the germline V gene, CDR1 is ENHRY and CDR2 is SYGVKD. After removal of 2 bases from V and 1 base from J, the junction contained 5 bases not matched to a gene. The CDR3 extends over 16 amino acids. The CDR3 here is CAISETVAGRTDTQYF. The CDR3 DNA reads as TGTGCCATCAGTGAGACGGTAGCGGGACGCACAGATACGCAGTATTTT.

The rearrangement joins TRBV7-2 to TRBJ2-1; weak D call: TRBD1 (5 bases). V lost 5 bases and J 8 bases, leaving 13 bases between the germline ends. The CDR3 length is 13 residues. Germline V gives CDR1 SGHTA, CDR2 FQGNSA. DNA of the CDR3: TGTGCCAGCAGCCGATCGGACACACATGAGCAGTTCTTC. Amino acids: CASSRSDTHEQFF.

The genes are TRBV6-5 and TRBJ1-2; tentatively, D is TRBD1 (6 bases). Germline values: CDR1 MNHEY, CDR2 SVGAGI. Trimming took off 4 bases at V and 4 bases at J, with 19 bases between the two ends. The CDR3 is 16 residues long. This CDR3 is CASSWTSRGIFYGYTF. CDR3 nucleotide sequence: TGTGCCAGCAGTTGGACGTCCAGGGGCATTTTCTATGGCTACACCTTC.

This chain links TRBV3-1 (or the pseudogene TRBV3-2) with TRBJ2-7; 9 positions match TRBD2. This CDR3 has 14 residues. The V gene end was trimmed by 3 bases and the J gene end by 6 bases; junction bases not matched to a gene: 6. CDR1 is LGHDT and CDR2 is YNNKEL in the germline V gene (reference sequence). In nucleotides, the CDR3 is TGTGCCAGCAGCCAGGGCGGGAGGGCTACCGAGCAGTACTTC. This sequence encodes CASSQGGRATEQYF.

The chain carries TRBV28 and TRBJ1-3; the match to TRBD1 covers 8 bases. The CDR3 totals 16 residues. In germline, CDR1 is MDHEN, CDR2 SYDVKM. With 3 bases clipped from V and 2 bases from J, the junction kept 6 bases outside the gene matches. CDR3 coding DNA: TGTGCCAGCAGTTTGGTCAGGGGGCCGGCTGGAAACACCATATATTTT. This encodes CASSLVRGPAGNTIYF.

V is TRBV5-4 and J is TRBJ1-2; 7 bases are a match to TRBD1. The germline CDR1 and CDR2 sequences are SGHNT and YYREEE (reference sequence). V was pared by 1 base and J by 5 bases, with 5 bases of the junction left unmatched. This CDR3 region has 14 residues. The CDR3 loop is CASSLNRGGYGYTF. DNA of the CDR3: TGTGCCAGCAGCTTGAACAGGGGTGGGTATGGCTACACCTTC.

The CDR3 loop reads CASSNQGFATNEKLFF. The DNA of the CDR3 is TGTGCCAGCAGCAACCAGGGGTTTGCGACTAATGAAAAACTGTTTTTT. The chain recombines TRBV13 with TRBJ1-4, with a weak D call TRBD1 (6 bases). V dropped 5 bases and J dropped 2 bases, with 15 bases sitting between them. Germline V gene lookup returns CDR1 PRHDT and CDR2 FYEKMQ (reference sequence). CDR3 length equals 16 residues.

This clone has just a few counts. This chain uses TRBV27 with TRBJ1-6, with D uncertain. Germline V gene sequence: CDR1 MNHEY, CDR2 SMNVEV (reference sequence). Trimming shortened V by 2 bases and J by 3 bases, and 17 bases separated the two germline ends. The CDR3 has 18 amino acids. CDR3 region: CASSLKPPLTHYNSPLHF. In DNA, the CDR3 is TGTGCCAGCAGTTTAAAACCCCCCCTGACACACTATAATTCACCCCTCCACTTT.

The V call is TRBV2, the J call TRBJ2-2, with TRBD2 as a possible D gene (5 bases). Germline CDR1 and CDR2: SNHLY and FYNNEI. The CDR3 is 16 residues long. V lost 3 bases, J lost 0 bases, and 11 bases lay in between. This CDR3 is CASSDKRIANTGELFF. CDR3 coding DNA: TGTGCCAGCAGTGACAAGCGGATCGCGAACACCGGGGAGCTGTTTTTT.

This clone was detected only once. This chain joins TRBV6-6 and TRBJ1-2; 8 bases match TRBD1. The J segment lost 3 bases and the V segment lost 4 bases, leaving 7 bases of the junction unmatched. The germline gives CDR1 MNHNY, CDR2 SVGAGI (reference sequence). This CDR3 is 15 amino acids long. For the CDR3, the DNA is TGTGCCAGCAGTTCTGCCCAGGGGGCGGACTATGGCTACACCTTC. Residues: CASSSAQGADYGYTF.

The V gene is TRBV19, the J gene TRBJ1-4; D gene uncertain. The CDR3 length is 15 residues. Between the trimmed V and J ends, which lost 7 bases and 7 bases, there was a span of 19 bases. The germline CDR1 and CDR2 sequences are LNHDA and SQIVND (reference sequence). The CDR3: CASTSGFSGSEKLFF. The CDR3 DNA reads TGTGCCAGTACATCGGGGTTTAGCGGTAGTGAAAAACTGTTTTTT.

In this sample, this clone turned up once. The chain uses TRBV15 and TRBJ1-5; 7 positions agree with TRBD1. Germline assignment: CDR1 LNHNV and CDR2 YYDKDF (reference sequence). The CDR3 loop spans 17 amino acids. V was clipped by 4 bases and J by 4 bases; unmatched bases: 13. DNA for the CDR3: TGTGCCACCAGCACAGATCGGACAGGAGGAAAGAATCAGCCCCAGCATTTT. It specifies CATSTDRTGGKNQPQHF.

V is TRBV2 and J is TRBJ2-5; 9 nucleotides agree with TRBD2. This CDR3 has 15 residues. The germline gives CDR1 SNHLY, CDR2 FYNNEI. J lost 5 bases, V lost 1 base, and 5 bases had no gene match. The CDR3 DNA is TGTGCCAGCAGTGAAGAGGGGACTAGCTTGGAGACCCAGTACTTC. Translating gives CASSEEGTSLETQYF.

This clone was seen once. The chain combines TRBV2 with TRBJ2-5; 9 nucleotides line up with TRBD1. The V gene end was trimmed by 6 bases and the J gene end by 4 bases; junction bases not matched to a gene: 9. CDR3 length equals 15 residues. Germline lookup yields CDR1 SNHLY and CDR2 FYNNEI. CDR3: CASSGGQGARETQYF. The CDR3 DNA reads as TGTGCCAGCAGCGGGGGACAGGGCGCACGAGAGACCCAGTACTTC. The entire variable domain, with the rest obtained from reference TRBV2 and TRBJ2-5, is as follows: EPEVTQTPSHQVTQMGQEVILRCVPISNHLYFYWYRQILGQKVEFLVSFYNNEISEKSEIFDDQFSVERPDGSNFTLKIRSTKLEDSAMYFCASSGGQGARETQYFGPGTRLLVL.

The chain recombines TRBV23-1 with TRBJ2-3; 8 bases map to TRBD2. TRBV23-1 is an open reading frame whose function is uncertain. The ends lost 10 bases at V and 4 bases at J; junction bases unmatched: 22. The CDR3 is 18 residues long. The CDR3 spells CATIGPCSGAAGPDTQYF. For the CDR3, the DNA is TGCGCCACCATAGGCCCGTGTAGCGGGGCTGCTGGGCCAGATACGCAGTATTTT.

This clone appeared a few times. DNA of the CDR3: TGTGCCAGCAGCTTAGGAAACACAGGCCCCCCCCAGCATTTT. Its protein is CASSLGNTGPPQHF. The rearrangement uses TRBV7-2 and TRBJ1-5; D possibly corresponds to TRBD1 (5 bases). CDR3 size: 14 residues. Trimming took off 1 base at V and 10 bases at J, with 14 bases between the two ends. Germline values: CDR1 SGHTA, CDR2 FQGNSA.